Listed below are T cell receptor beta chains from one sample, sequenced in a study of T cell changes during pregnancy in multiple sclerosis. Libraries were prepared by immunoSEQ multiplex PCR; TCRdb keeps only in-frame clonotypes and omits some of them. The sample has tens of thousands of clones, about 93% seen once; the top ten hold about 4%. The sequencing used CD8+ T cells from peripheral blood mononuclear cells, collected after pregnancy. All receptors come from a female donor with multiple sclerosis, enrolled in a pregnancy study. Both conserved end residues are part of each CDR3. The order of the fields is J gene, D gene, clone size, V gene, CDR3 DNA, CDR3 protein. A D gene is named only where the DNA matches it firmly. Size is omitted from some rows. Given values are once, few, many or a class for expanded clones.

j_call: TRBJ2-1
d_call: TRBD1
clone_size: .
v_call: TRBV27
cdr3_nt: TGTGCCAGCAGTTCGGGACAGGGGGATCACTATGAGCAGTTCTTC
cdr3_aa: CASSSGQGDHYEQFF

j_call: TRBJ2-7
d_call: .
clone_size: .
v_call: TRBV7-2
cdr3_nt: TGTGCCAGCAGCTTAGCGGAGGGGACAGCCAGACAGTACTTC
cdr3_aa: CASSLAEGTARQYF

j_call: TRBJ1-2
d_call: .
clone_size: .
v_call: TRBV28
cdr3_nt: TGTGCCAGCAGTTTAGGGGGGGACCTCTATGGCTACACCTTC
cdr3_aa: CASSLGGDLYGYTF

j_call: TRBJ2-7
d_call: .
clone_size: .
v_call: TRBV4-1
cdr3_nt: TGCGCCAGCAGTCAGGACAGCTGGAACGAGCAGTACTTC
cdr3_aa: CASSQDSWNEQYF

j_call: TRBJ1-1
d_call: .
clone_size: .
v_call: TRBV9
cdr3_nt: TGTGCCAGCAGCCCCCCCTACGACACTGAAGCTTTCTTT
cdr3_aa: CASSPPYDTEAFF

j_call: TRBJ2-7
d_call: .
clone_size: .
v_call: TRBV5-1
cdr3_nt: TGCGCCAGTAGAGAGGCCAGCTTCTACGAGCAGTACTTC
cdr3_aa: CASREASFYEQYF

j_call: TRBJ1-5
d_call: .
clone_size: .
v_call: TRBV7-8
cdr3_nt: TGTGCCAGCAGCTCCACCTCACAGGGCTTTCAGCCCCAGCATTTT
cdr3_aa: CASSSTSQGFQPQHF

j_call: TRBJ2-1
d_call: TRBD2
clone_size: .
v_call: TRBV11-2
cdr3_nt: TGTGCCAGCAGCTTCACCAGCGGGGGGGCCTCGGGAAGTGAGCAGTTCTTC
cdr3_aa: CASSFTSGGASGSEQFF

j_call: TRBJ1-1
d_call: TRBD1
clone_size: once
v_call: TRBV5-4
cdr3_nt: TGTGCCAGCAGCTTACAGGGGGCCACTGAAGCTTTCTTT
cdr3_aa: CASSLQGATEAFF

j_call: TRBJ1-5
d_call: .
clone_size: .
v_call: TRBV5-8
cdr3_nt: TGTGCCAGCAGCTTGTCAAAGCCCCAGCATTTT
cdr3_aa: CASSLSKPQHF

j_call: TRBJ2-6
d_call: .
clone_size: once
v_call: TRBV5-8
cdr3_nt: TGTGCCAGCAGCTTGGGGTACACCACCCCGGGTATCTCTGGGGCCAACGTCCTGACTTTC
cdr3_aa: CASSLGYTTPGISGANVLTF

j_call: TRBJ2-1
d_call: TRBD2
clone_size: once
v_call: TRBV7-9
cdr3_nt: TGTGCCACCCTACGTCGGGAGGGATGGAATGAGCAGTTCTTC
cdr3_aa: CATLRREGWNEQFF

j_call: TRBJ1-1
d_call: .
clone_size: .
v_call: TRBV21-1
cdr3_nt: TGTGCCAGCAGCAAACCAACTGCGGGGGTGAACACTGAAGCTTTCTTT
cdr3_aa: CASSKPTAGVNTEAFF

j_call: TRBJ2-2
d_call: .
clone_size: .
v_call: TRBV28
cdr3_nt: TGTGCCAGCAGTCATCCCCGTGACACGGACACCGGGGAGCTGTTTTTT
cdr3_aa: CASSHPRDTDTGELFF

j_call: TRBJ2-7
d_call: TRBD1
clone_size: .
v_call: TRBV28
cdr3_nt: TGTGCCAGCAGTTCTCCCAGGGGGATTGAGCAGTACTTC
cdr3_aa: CASSSPRGIEQYF

j_call: TRBJ2-7
d_call: TRBD1
clone_size: .
v_call: TRBV6-6
cdr3_nt: TGTGCCAGCAGTTACCGGGACAGGGTCGACGAGCAGTACTTC
cdr3_aa: CASSYRDRVDEQYF

j_call: TRBJ1-2
d_call: TRBD1
clone_size: once
v_call: TRBV12-5
cdr3_nt: TGTGCTAGTGGTTTGGACGGACAGGGTGGATATGGCTACACCTTC
cdr3_aa: CASGLDGQGGYGYTF